One sample yielded the 24 T cell receptor beta chains listed below, sequenced in a study of early T cells in non-severe SARS-CoV-2 infection. TCRdb re-analysed the 5' RACE reads in MiXCR, keeping a single row per CDR3 protein. Of just under 90,000 distinct CDR3 sequences in the sample, around 14% were seen once. The specimen was whole blood. These TCRs come from an adult who was a healthcare worker with PCR-confirmed SARS-CoV-2 infection or an uninfected control (not recorded which).

This clonotype appeared a few times. This chain uses TRBV25-1 with TRBJ1-4; D is possibly TRBD1 (5 bases). The CDR3 loop spans 15 amino acids. The V end lost 4 bases, the J end lost 7 bases, and 16 bases lay between the germline ends. The V gene's germline CDR1 is MGHDK and CDR2 SYGVNS. The chain's CDR3 is CASSGHRSKGEKLFF. In DNA, the CDR3 is TGTGCCAGCAGTGGCCACAGGAGTAAGGGTGAAAAACTGTTTTTT.

This clonotype was counted at least ten times. V gene TRBV20-1 combines with J gene TRBJ2-5; TRBD1 aligns across 8 bases. The CDR3 is 16 residues long. V was pared by 3 bases and J by 5 bases, with 14 bases of the junction left unmatched. CDR1 DFQATT and CDR2 SNEGSKA come from the germline V gene (reference sequence). The CDR3 DNA sequence: TGCAGTGCTAGGGGGATGGACAGGGAGTTTTTGGAGACCCAGTACTTC. It encodes CSARGMDREFLETQYF.

There are many counts of this clonotype. The V gene is TRBV10-3, the J gene TRBJ2-3; D might be TRBD1 (5 bases). Germline CDR1 and CDR2: ENHRY and SYGVKD. V was trimmed by 6 bases and J by 0 bases, leaving 10 bases between them. This CDR3 has 14 residues. This chain's CDR3 is CAIRQGSSTDTQYF. CDR3 nucleotide sequence: TGTGCCATCAGGCAGGGCTCTAGCACAGATACGCAGTATTTT.

The genes are TRBV7-2 and TRBJ2-7, with D maybe TRBD1 (5 bases). The CDR3 has 14 residues. The germline V and J ends were trimmed by 1 base and 4 bases, with 11 bases remaining between them. CDR1 and CDR2 from the germline V gene are SGHTA and FQGNSA. CDR3 sequence reads: CASSLGRQLYEQYF. CDR3 sequence (DNA): TGTGCCAGCAGCTTAGGTCGACAGCTATACGAGCAGTACTTC.

This clonotype has just a few counts. The chain uses TRBV10-3 and TRBJ1-5, with TRBD1 matching over 8 bases. CDR1 and CDR2 from the germline V gene are ENHRY and SYGVKD. J gave up 7 bases and V 5 bases, and 7 bases lay outside the gene matches. This CDR3 is 14 amino acids long. The CDR3 DNA reads as TGTGCCATCAGTTTGGACAGGGATCGGCAGCCCCAGCATTTT. Protein sequence: CAISLDRDRQPQHF.

This clonotype has just a few counts. The CDR3 loop is CASSARGTNTEAFF. The CDR3 coding sequence is TGTGCCAGCAGTGCCAGGGGGACAAACACTGAAGCTTTCTTT. This chain uses TRBV27 with TRBJ1-1; TRBD1 agrees at 7 bases. J lost 2 bases, V lost 5 bases, and 5 bases had no gene match. The CDR3 has 14 amino acids. Germline V CDR1 and CDR2: MNHEY, SMNVEV (reference sequence).

This clonotype was picked up a small number of times. The V call is TRBV29-1, the J call TRBJ1-2; D uncertain. CDR1 is SQVTM and CDR2 is ANQGSEA in the germline V gene. V lost 4 bases and J lost 0, with 12 bases in between. The CDR3 consists of 14 residues. The chain's CDR3 is CSVVGRFTNYGYTF. CDR3 nucleotides: TGCAGCGTTGTCGGGCGGTTTACTAACTATGGCTACACCTTC.

In its sample, this clonotype was seen a few times. The V and J genes are TRBV7-6 and TRBJ2-7; D perhaps matches TRBD1 (6 bases). Germline assignment: CDR1 SGHVS and CDR2 FNYEAQ. The CDR3 extends over 16 amino acids. Trimming removed 5 bases from V and 1 base from J, with 18 bases in between. Written as DNA, the CDR3 is TGTGCCAGCAGCCAAGATTACACAGACAGGTCCTACGAGCAGTACTTC. Its protein product is CASSQDYTDRSYEQYF.

The chain links TRBV12-3 or TRBV12-4 to TRBJ2-5; TRBD2 is a possible D gene (6 bases). This CDR3 comprises 15 residues. Trimming pared 1 base from V and 5 bases from J, leaving 14 bases between. The CDR3 DNA follows: TGTGCCAGCAGTTTAGGGGGGGTAGCGTCGGAGACCCAGTACTTC. It is translated as CASSLGGVASETQYF.

This clonotype was detected only once. The V gene is TRBV5-6, the J gene TRBJ2-7; D ambiguous. Germline CDR1 SGHDT, CDR2 YYEEEE. V lost 4 bases and J 2 bases, leaving 16 bases between the germline ends. This CDR3 spans 15 amino acids. The CDR3 DNA follows: TGTGCCAGCAGCCCCGGAGTCTCCACGCCCTACGAGCAGTACTTC. It codes for CASSPGVSTPYEQYF.

The table lists this clonotype with a few counts. The V call is TRBV3-1, the J call TRBJ2-7, with D uncertain. The V gene's germline CDR1 is LGHDT and CDR2 YNNKEL (reference sequence). Deletions cut 0 bases from V and 0 bases from J, with 6 bases between. This CDR3 comprises 14 residues. In DNA form, the CDR3 reads TGTGCCAGCAGCCAAGACACTAACTCCTACGAGCAGTACTTC. Translation gives CASSQDTNSYEQYF.

The rearrangement joins TRBV7-6 to TRBJ1-1; D unclear. CDR1 SGHVS and CDR2 FNYEAQ come from the germline V gene. CDR3 size: 14 residues. V lost 1 base and J lost 3, with 9 bases in between. The CDR3 reads CASSLGGADTEAFF. The CDR3 nucleotides read TGTGCCAGCAGCTTAGGGGGAGCGGACACTGAAGCTTTCTTT.

In this sample, this clonotype turned up a few times. The J gene is TRBJ1-6, the V gene TRBV15, with D possibly TRBD1 on 5 matching bases. The CDR3 contains 15 residues. Trimming pared 2 bases from V and 7 bases from J, leaving 12 bases between. In germline, CDR1 is LNHNV, CDR2 YYDKDF (reference sequence). As DNA, the CDR3 is TGTGCCACCAGCAGAAAGCGGGACGGAAATTCACCCCTCCACTTT. This sequence encodes CATSRKRDGNSPLHF.

The rearrangement joins TRBV18 to TRBJ1-5; 11 bases are a match to TRBD1. Germline-derived CDR1 and CDR2 are KGHSH and LQKENI. This CDR3 is built from 17 residues. V was clipped by 6 bases and J by 2 bases; unmatched bases: 9. This chain's CDR3 is CASSPDRGHVGNQPQHF. Written as DNA, the CDR3 is TGTGCCAGCTCCCCGGACAGGGGGCATGTGGGCAATCAGCCCCAGCATTTT. Supplemented by reference TRBV18 and TRBJ1-5, the full variable domain reads NAGVMQNPRHLVRRRGQEARLRCSPMKGHSHVYWYRQLPEEGLKFMVYLQKENIIDESGMPKERFSAEFPKEGPSILRIQQVVRGDSAAYFCASSPDRGHVGNQPQHFGDGTRLSIL.

Only a few counts were recorded for this clonotype. The chain carries TRBV5-1 and TRBJ2-3, with TRBD2 identical over 10 bases. The trim removed 4 bases at V and 4 bases at J, leaving 3 bases unmatched. The CDR3 runs to 14 residues. Looked up from germline, CDR1 is SGHRS and CDR2 is YFSETQ. The CDR3 sequence: CASSLAGDPDTQYF. The CDR3, as DNA: TGCGCCAGCAGCCTAGCGGGAGATCCAGATACGCAGTATTTT.

CDR3 loop: CASSPRAGTNYGYTF. The CDR3 DNA is TGCGCCAGCAGTCCCCGGGCGGGGACCAACTATGGCTACACCTTC. The V and J genes are TRBV5-1 and TRBJ1-2; the D gene is possibly TRBD1 (5 bases). The CDR3 totals 15 residues. Trimming removed 5 bases at V and 2 bases at J, with 16 bases between. CDR1 and CDR2 from the germline V gene are SGHRS and YFSETQ.

This clonotype was seen only a few times. The CDR3 is CASSTGGGTDTQYF. In nucleotides, the CDR3 is TGCGCCAGCAGCACAGGCGGGGGCACAGATACGCAGTATTTT. The chain has TRBV5-1 and TRBJ2-3, with D perhaps TRBD2 (6 bases). This CDR3 region has 14 residues. Trimming took off 4 bases at V and 1 base at J, with 10 bases between the two ends. CDR1 is SGHRS, CDR2 YFSETQ, per germline.

The chain couples TRBV7-2 to TRBJ2-7, with D possibly matching TRBD2 (5 bases). V lost 5 bases and J 1 base, leaving 12 bases between the germline ends. Germline V gene data show CDR1 as SGHTA and CDR2 as FQGNSA. The CDR3 has 14 amino acids. The CDR3 DNA reads as TGTGCCAGCAGCCCGGGGAGAGGGTCCTACGAGCAGTACTTC. Its protein product is CASSPGRGSYEQYF.

The chain combines TRBV29-1 with TRBJ2-1; 9 positions agree with TRBD2. Germline V lookup: CDR1 SQVTM, CDR2 ANQGSEA. The CDR3 has 15 amino acids. After removal of 5 bases from V and 9 bases from J, the junction contained 14 bases not matched to a gene. The CDR3 DNA reads as TGCAGCGTTACTCTCCGGGGGACTAGCATGAGTGAGCAGTTCTTC. Its protein is CSVTLRGTSMSEQFF.

A few counts support this clonotype. V is TRBV28 and J is TRBJ2-4; D is perhaps TRBD1 (5 bases). This CDR3 comprises 11 residues. Germline loops: CDR1 MDHEN, CDR2 SYDVKM. With 6 bases removed from V and 5 bases from J, the gap between germline ends came to 5 bases. For the CDR3, the DNA is TGTGCCAGCAGCAGGGAAAACATTCAGTACTTC. Translated: CASSRENIQYF. The full variable domain, its missing parts supplied by reference TRBV28 and TRBJ2-4, is DVKVTQSSRYLVKRTGEKVFLECVQDMDHENMFWYRQDPGLGLRLIYFSYDVKMKEKGDIPEGYSVSREKKERFSLILESASTNQTSMYLCASSRENIQYFGAGTRLSVL.

This clonotype appeared many times. The CDR3 protein is CASSAAGQTEGKLFF. The CDR3 DNA reads TGTGCCAGCAGCGCGGCGGGACAAACTGAGGGAAAACTGTTTTTT. The V gene is TRBV28, the J gene TRBJ1-4; TRBD1 might be the D (6 bases). V was trimmed by 6 bases and J by 10 bases, leaving 21 bases between them. Germline V gene data show CDR1 as MDHEN and CDR2 as SYDVKM. The CDR3 loop spans 15 amino acids.

The table lists this clonotype with a few counts. The chain uses TRBV7-7 and TRBJ2-7; D possibly corresponds to TRBD2 (7 bases). CDR3 size: 13 residues. The germline V gene has CDR1 SSHAT and CDR2 FNYEAQ (reference sequence). V was clipped by 5 bases and J by 5 bases, with 13 bases between them. The CDR3 sequence is CASSLGGPDEQYF. CDR3 coding DNA: TGTGCCAGCAGCCTCGGGGGGCCGGACGAGCAGTACTTC.

V usage is TRBV7-9 and J usage is TRBJ2-7, with TRBD2 matching over 13 bases. The ends lost 4 bases at V and 5 bases at J; junction bases unmatched: 8. CDR3 size: 16 residues. Per germline, CDR1 SEHNR and CDR2 FQNEAQ (reference sequence). The CDR3 bases are TGTGCCAGCAGCTCAGCGACTAGCGGGAGGACCGACGAGCAGTACTTC. Translated: CASSSATSGRTDEQYF.

This clonotype came up a few times. The rearrangement links TRBV28 to TRBJ2-5, with D possibly matching TRBD2 (6 bases). The CDR3 has 13 residues. V lost 2 bases and J 5 bases, leaving 9 bases between the germline ends. The germline V gene encodes CDR1 MDHEN and CDR2 SYDVKM. CDR3 sequence: CASSLGGLETQYF. In DNA, the CDR3 is TGTGCCAGCAGTTTAGGAGGGTTGGAGACCCAGTACTTC.